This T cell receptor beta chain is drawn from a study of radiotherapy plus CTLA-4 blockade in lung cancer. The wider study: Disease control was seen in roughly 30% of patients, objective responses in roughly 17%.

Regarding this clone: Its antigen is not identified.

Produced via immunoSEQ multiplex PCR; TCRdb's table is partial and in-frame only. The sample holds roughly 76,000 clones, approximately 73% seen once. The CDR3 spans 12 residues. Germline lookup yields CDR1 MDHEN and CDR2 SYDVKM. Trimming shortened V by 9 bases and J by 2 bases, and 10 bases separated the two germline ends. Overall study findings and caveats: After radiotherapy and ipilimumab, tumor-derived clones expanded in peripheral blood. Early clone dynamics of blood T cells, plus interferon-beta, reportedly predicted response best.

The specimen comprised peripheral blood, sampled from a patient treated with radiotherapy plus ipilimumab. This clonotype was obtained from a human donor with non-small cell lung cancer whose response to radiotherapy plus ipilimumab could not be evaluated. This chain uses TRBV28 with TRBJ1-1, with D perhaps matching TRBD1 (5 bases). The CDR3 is CASRGTNTEAFF. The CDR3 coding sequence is TGTGCCAGTAGGGGCACAAACACTGAAGCTTTCTTT.